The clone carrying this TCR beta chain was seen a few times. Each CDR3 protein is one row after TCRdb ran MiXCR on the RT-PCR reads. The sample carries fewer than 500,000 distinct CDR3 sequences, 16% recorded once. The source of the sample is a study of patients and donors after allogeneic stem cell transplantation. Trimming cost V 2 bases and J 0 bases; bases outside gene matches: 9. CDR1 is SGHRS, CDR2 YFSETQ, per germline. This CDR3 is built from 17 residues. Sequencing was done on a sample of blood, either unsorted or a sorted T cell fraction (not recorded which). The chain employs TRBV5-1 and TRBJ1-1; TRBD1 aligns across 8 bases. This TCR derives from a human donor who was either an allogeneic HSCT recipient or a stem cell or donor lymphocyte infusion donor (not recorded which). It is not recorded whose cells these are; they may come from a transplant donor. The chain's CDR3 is CASSFSRTGPLNTEAFF. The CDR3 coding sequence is TGCGCCAGCAGCTTTTCCCGGACAGGGCCATTGAACACTGAAGCTTTCTTT.